Following are 19 T cell receptor beta chains from one sample sequenced in a study of T cell changes during pregnancy in multiple sclerosis. Assay: immunoSEQ multiplex PCR; the TCRdb copy retains only in-frame clones and omits some. The sample yields 40,000 or so clones, about 91% seen once. This specimen was CD8+ T cells from peripheral blood mononuclear cells, taken after pregnancy. The receptors here all came from a female donor with multiple sclerosis, enrolled in a pregnancy study.

In DNA, the CDR3 is TGTGCCAGCAGTTCCCCGGGACAGGGGGCTCTCGAGCAGTACTTC. Translation gives CASSSPGQGALEQYF. The chain has TRBV6-6 and TRBJ2-7, with TRBD1 matching 12 bases. This CDR3 spans 15 amino acids. The germline gives CDR1 MNHNY, CDR2 SVGAGI (reference sequence). Losses at the gene ends were 4 bases for V and 6 bases for J; bases not matched to a gene: 7.

This chain links TRBV28 with TRBJ2-2; TRBD2 is a possible D gene (7 bases). V lost 8 bases and J lost 6, with 19 bases in between. In germline, CDR1 is MDHEN, CDR2 SYDVKM. This CDR3 is built from 15 residues. The CDR3 protein is CASVRPGGRAGELFF. CDR3 nucleotide sequence: TGTGCCAGCGTCCGCCCCGGGGGGCGGGCCGGGGAGCTGTTTTTT.

The CDR3 DNA follows: TGTGCCAGCAGTGAGGGACTAGCGGGGGCCCCCCTCACAGATACGCAGTATTTT. It encodes CASSEGLAGAPLTDTQYF. The chain employs TRBV2 and TRBJ2-3; TRBD2 agrees at 14 bases. The CDR3 is 18 amino acids. CDR1 and CDR2 from the germline V gene are SNHLY and FYNNEI. The V gene end was trimmed by 3 bases and the J gene end by 2 bases; junction bases not matched to a gene: 7.

The chain couples TRBV7-6 to TRBJ2-7; D perhaps matches TRBD2 (5 bases). Germline assignment: CDR1 SGHVS and CDR2 FNYEAQ. Deletions cut 5 bases from V and 0 bases from J, with 14 bases between. The CDR3 has 15 amino acids. The CDR3 nucleotides are TGTGCCAGCAGCCCCATGAGGGCCTCCTCCTACGAGCAGTACTTC. Translation gives CASSPMRASSYEQYF.

The gene calls are TRBV9 and TRBJ2-7; possibly TRBD1 for D (6 bases). Germline V CDR1 and CDR2: SGDLS, YYNGEE. V lost 3 bases and J lost 2, with 12 bases in between. This CDR3 is built from 14 residues. The CDR3 nucleotides read TGTGCCAGCAGCGCGGACAGTAATCCCTACGAGCAGTACTTC. This gives the protein CASSADSNPYEQYF.

The chain joins TRBV4-1 to TRBJ1-1; 7 nucleotides agree with TRBD1. Germline V lookup: CDR1 MGHRA, CDR2 YSYEKL. Trimming at V came to 3 bases and at J to 7 bases, leaving 8 bases not matched to a gene. CDR3 size: 14 residues. The CDR3 DNA reads TGCGCCAGCAGCCACTACCGGGACAGCTTTGAAGCTTTCTTT. Protein sequence: CASSHYRDSFEAFF.

A single count supports this clone. V is TRBV6-6 and J is TRBJ1-1; D gene ambiguous. The germline V and J ends were trimmed by 5 bases and 3 bases, with 16 bases remaining between them. The V gene's germline CDR1 is MNHNY and CDR2 SVGAGI (reference sequence). The CDR3 runs 15 residues. In DNA form, the CDR3 reads TGTGCCAGCAGTCCGCGACAAAAAATCGACACTGAAGCTTTCTTT. This encodes CASSPRQKIDTEAFF.

The J gene is TRBJ2-7, the V gene TRBV15; the match to TRBD2 covers 7 bases. This CDR3 contains 15 residues. Germline loops: CDR1 LNHNV, CDR2 YYDKDF (reference sequence). With 1 base clipped from V and 1 base from J, the junction kept 4 bases outside the gene matches. The CDR3 coding sequence is TGTGCCACCAGCAGAGGCACTAGCGCGTCCTACGAGCAGTACTTC. It specifies CATSRGTSASYEQYF.

The V call is TRBV9, the J call TRBJ2-1; 12 positions agree with TRBD2. The V gene end was trimmed by 3 bases and the J gene end by 4 bases; junction bases not matched to a gene: 11. Per germline, CDR1 SGDLS and CDR2 YYNGEE. The CDR3 consists of 18 residues. CDR3 bases: TGTGCCAGCAGCGAACCACGGACGGGGACTAGCGGGTACAATGAGCAGTTCTTC. It codes for CASSEPRTGTSGYNEQFF.

This clone was detected only a few times. The chain joins TRBV9 to TRBJ1-2; D is uncertain. V was cut by 2 bases and J by 8 bases, with 16 bases left in between. The CDR3 is 14 residues long. Looked up from germline, CDR1 is SGDLS and CDR2 is YYNGEE. The DNA of the CDR3 is TGTGCCAGCAGCGTGAATCTAGAGGGATCAGGCTACACCTTC. Translation gives CASSVNLEGSGYTF.

The V call is TRBV28, the J call TRBJ2-1, with TRBD1 matching 10 bases. The germline gives CDR1 MDHEN, CDR2 SYDVKM. The V gene end was trimmed by 4 bases and the J gene end by 8 bases; junction bases not matched to a gene: 14. This CDR3 has 17 amino acids. In nucleotides, the CDR3 is TGTGCCAGCAGTTCCCGCCCTGGGACAGGGGAAGGGGATGAGCAGTTCTTC. This sequence encodes CASSSRPGTGEGDEQFF.

The J gene is TRBJ1-2, the V gene TRBV7-9; the D is unclear. V lost 5 bases to trimming and J lost 8 bases, with 21 bases between them. Germline V gives CDR1 SEHNR, CDR2 FQNEAQ (reference sequence). The CDR3 runs to 15 residues. The CDR3 nucleotides read TGTGCCAGCAGCCCGTCTTGGGAGTCCCGCTTCGGCTACACCTTC. Its translation: CASSPSWESRFGYTF.

Worth noting for this clone: The junction differs from germline at one of its ends, possibly a read error. The rearrangement uses TRBV5-5 and TRBJ2-3; the D gene is possibly TRBD2 (6 bases). This CDR3 contains 12 residues. Germline CDR1 SGHKS, CDR2 YYEKEE (reference sequence). CDR3 sequence (DNA): TGTGCCAGCAGCTTTTCCTCGGGAGAGGAACATTTT. Translated, it gives CASSFSSGEEHF.

The rearrangement uses TRBV18 and TRBJ2-1, with 13 bases aligning to TRBD2. Germline V gene data show CDR1 as KGHSH and CDR2 as LQKENI. After removal of 4 bases from V and 5 bases from J, the junction contained 2 bases not matched to a gene. This CDR3 region has 15 residues. The CDR3 is CASSRLAGGNNEQFF. The CDR3 coding sequence is TGTGCCAGCTCACGACTAGCGGGAGGTAACAATGAGCAGTTCTTC.

This clone was detected only once. The V call is TRBV27, the J call TRBJ1-2; D perhaps matches TRBD1 (5 bases). Trimming shortened V by 4 bases and J by 1 base, and 7 bases separated the two germline ends. CDR1 and CDR2 (germline): MNHEY, SMNVEV (reference sequence). CDR3 length: 13 residues. In DNA, the CDR3 is TGTGCCAGCAGTTGGACAAGTAACTATGGCTACACCTTC. Protein: CASSWTSNYGYTF.

In nucleotides, the CDR3 is TGTGCCAGCAGATACAGGGGGCTAGGCGAAAAACTGTTTTTT. Translation gives CASRYRGLGEKLFF. The gene calls are TRBV28 and TRBJ1-4, with 9 nucleotides matching TRBD1. CDR1 and CDR2 (germline): MDHEN, SYDVKM. CDR3 size: 14 residues. The junction had 7 bases not matched to a gene; V was cut back by 6 bases and J by 8 bases. Filled out from reference TRBV28 and TRBJ1-4, the complete variable domain reads DVKVTQSSRYLVKRTGEKVFLECVQDMDHENMFWYRQDPGLGLRLIYFSYDVKMKEKGDIPEGYSVSREKKERFSLILESASTNQTSMYLCASRYRGLGEKLFFGSGTQLSVL.

The rearrangement links TRBV4-1 to TRBJ2-5; possible D gene TRBD2, 5 bases. Looked up from germline, CDR1 is MGHRA and CDR2 is YSYEKL. The CDR3 sequence is 15 residues long. V dropped 4 bases and J dropped 4 bases, with 16 bases sitting between them. The CDR3 is CASSRGSGGAETQYF. DNA of the CDR3: TGCGCCAGCAGCCGTGGGAGTGGTGGAGCAGAGACCCAGTACTTC.

Only one count was recorded for this clone. The chain links TRBV7-9 to TRBJ2-5; 9 bases agree with TRBD2. V was clipped by 1 base and J by 3 bases; unmatched bases: 3. The germline CDR1 and CDR2 sequences are SEHNR and FQNEAQ (reference sequence). The CDR3 sequence is 15 residues long. The CDR3 is CASSLVAGEKETQYF. The CDR3 DNA is TGTGCCAGCAGCTTAGTAGCGGGAGAGAAAGAGACCCAGTACTTC.

This rearrangement joins TRBV9 to TRBJ2-2; D perhaps matches TRBD2 (6 bases). This CDR3 contains 16 residues. The germline CDR1 and CDR2 sequences are SGDLS and YYNGEE. The V and J ends lost 1 base and 0 bases respectively, with 10 bases between them. The CDR3 DNA reads TGTGCCAGCAGCGTAAATAGCGGATCGAACACCGGGGAGCTGTTTTTT. Protein: CASSVNSGSNTGELFF.